This entry concerns a single T cell receptor (beta chain). These data originate in a study of blood T cell repertoires in COVID-19. In the study overall: Acute and convalescent COVID-19 specimens originated in the United States, Italy and Spain. Sample material is recorded as cDNA or gDNA derived from T cells, B-cell-depleted T cells, or PBMCs.

Enrollment of patients from Seattle took place during active infection, with longitudinal follow-up. In the original analysis: Cell counts per sample came from amplifying reference gene primers. The repertoire was sequenced with immunoSEQ multiplex PCR; TCRdb's copy has only in-frame clones and lacks some. D and trimming come from the DNA, and the V and J calls and clone size come from that table. The table lists 200,000 to 250,000 clones, 80% to 95% of them singletons. Sequenced input: peripheral blood. This sequence was found in a man aged 60-69 years with COVID-19, enrolled during active disease.

The CDR3 sequence is CATSRKAGTPRGYTF. The CDR3 DNA follows: TGTGCCACCAGCAGAAAGGCAGGGACACCGAGGGGCTACACCTTC. The chain links TRBV15 to TRBJ1-2, with D perhaps matching TRBD1 (6 bases). V was clipped by 2 bases and J by 8 bases, with 18 bases between them. This CDR3 comprises 15 residues. The germline V gene has CDR1 LNHNV and CDR2 YYDKDF (reference sequence).